This is a list of T cell receptor beta chains from one sample in a study of cytomegalovirus exposure and HLA in healthy donors. Clones were sequenced by immunoSEQ multiplex PCR, and TCRdb holds only the in-frame ones, with some missing. The sample consists of roughly 120,000 clones, roughly 80% of them appearing once. Sequencing was carried out using PBMCs. These receptors all come from a female donor in good health and CMV-seropositive. CDR3s include the opening cysteine and the closing phenylalanine or tryptophan. D genes are given only for firm matches. A row's size may be missing; if present it is once, few, many or a size class.

v_call	j_call	clone_size	d_call	cdr3_nt	cdr3_aa
TRBV28	TRBJ1-6	NA	NA	TGTGCCAGCAGCCACCCTACCCTCCACTTT	CASSHPTLHF
TRBV5-6	TRBJ1-5	NA	NA	TGTGCCAGCAGCTCCCAGGGTTATGTGGATCAGCCCCAGCATTTT	CASSSQGYVDQPQHF
TRBV9	TRBJ2-1	NA	NA	TGTGCCAGCAGCGTAGCGAGCGCACACTACAATGAGCAGTTCTTC	CASSVASAHYNEQFF
TRBV2	TRBJ1-3	NA	NA	TGTGCCAGCAGAACAGGGAACTCTGGAAACACCATATATTTT	CASRTGNSGNTIYF
TRBV5-1	TRBJ2-5	NA	TRBD1	TGCGCCAGCAGCCGGACAGGGAACGGGGTAGAGACCCAGTACTTC	CASSRTGNGVETQYF
TRBV5-6	TRBJ2-2	NA	TRBD2	TGTGCCAGCAGTCCGATCGGGACTAGCGGGGGAAGGACCGGGGAGCTGTTTTTT	CASSPIGTSGGRTGELFF
TRBV10-3	TRBJ1-5	few	NA	TGTGCCATCAGTGAGCAGGGAACCAATCAGCCCCAGCATTTT	CAISEQGTNQPQHF
TRBV7-3	TRBJ1-1	NA	NA	TGTGCCAGCAGCGCTCAGAAGAACACTGAAGCTTTCTTT	CASSAQKNTEAFF
TRBV11-3	TRBJ2-1	NA	TRBD2	TGTGCCAGCAGCCGGACTAGCGGGTCCCCCAATGAGCAGTTCTTC	CASSRTSGSPNEQFF
TRBV10-3	TRBJ2-1	NA	NA	TGTGCCATCGGCCCTAGCTCCTACAATGAGCAGTTCTTC	CAIGPSSYNEQFF
TRBV19	TRBJ1-5	few	NA	TGTGCCAGTAGTAACCAGGATCAGCCCCAGCATTTT	CASSNQDQPQHF
TRBV19	TRBJ1-2	NA	NA	TGTGCCAGTAGTATTGCGGGACCGAGCTATGGCTACACCTTC	CASSIAGPSYGYTF
TRBV7-8	TRBJ1-1	NA	NA	TGTGCCAGCAGCTTAGCGATTGAGGGCACTGAAGCTTTCTTT	CASSLAIEGTEAFF
TRBV9	TRBJ2-2	NA	NA	TGTGCCAGCAGCGCGTGGACTACCTACACCGGGGAGCTGTTTTTT	CASSAWTTYTGELFF
TRBV7-9	TRBJ1-4	NA	NA	TGTGCCAGCAGCTTAGTACCCAGGATGACAACTAATGAAAAACTGTTTTTT	CASSLVPRMTTNEKLFF
TRBV5-1	TRBJ1-2	NA	NA	TGCGCCAGCAGCAACAGGTCTAACTATGGCTACACCTTC	CASSNRSNYGYTF
TRBV30	TRBJ2-1	NA	TRBD2	TGTGCCTGGAGTGCCCTTCGACCCTCTAGCGGGGGGCCCAGCTCCTACAATGAGCAGTTCTTC	CAWSALRPSSGGPSSYNEQFF